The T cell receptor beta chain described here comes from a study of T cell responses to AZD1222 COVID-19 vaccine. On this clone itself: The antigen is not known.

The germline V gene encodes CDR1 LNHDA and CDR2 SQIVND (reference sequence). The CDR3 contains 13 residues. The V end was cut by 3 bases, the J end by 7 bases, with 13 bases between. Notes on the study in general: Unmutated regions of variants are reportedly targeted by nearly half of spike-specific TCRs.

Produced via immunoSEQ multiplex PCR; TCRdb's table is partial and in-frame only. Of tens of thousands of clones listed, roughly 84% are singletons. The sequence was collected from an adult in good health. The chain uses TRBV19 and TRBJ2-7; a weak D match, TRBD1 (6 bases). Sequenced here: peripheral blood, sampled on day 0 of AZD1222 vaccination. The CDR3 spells CASSIAQGWEQYF. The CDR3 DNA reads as TGTGCCAGTAGTATTGCCCAGGGGTGGGAGCAGTACTTC.